This T cell receptor (beta chain) was found in a study of technical replicates of blood from a few donors. Libraries were prepared by immunoSEQ multiplex PCR; TCRdb keeps only in-frame clonotypes and omits some of them. The sample yields tens of thousands of clones, roughly 96% seen once. V trimming: 8 bases; J trimming: 1 base; junction bases outside the gene matches: 11. The CDR3 contains 15 residues. From germline, CDR1 is ENHRY and CDR2 SYGVKD. The sequence derives from a human donor in good health. This chain joins TRBV10-3 and TRBJ2-7; 7 bases agree with TRBD1. Sequencing was done on a sample of T cells isolated from PBMCs. CDR3 in DNA: TGTGCCATCCTACGACAGGGTAAAAGATCCTACGAGCAGTACTTC. Protein: CAILRQGKRSYEQYF.